This T cell receptor (beta chain) emerged from a study of cytomegalovirus exposure and HLA in healthy donors. Whole-study context: Among around 170 million T cells, an earlier analysis found about 110 million unique TCR beta sequences.

Amplification used 60 Vbeta primers and 13 Jbeta primers. Sequencing used immunoSEQ multiplex PCR; TCRdb keeps in-frame clones, though not all of them. Among under 150,000 clones, 60% to 80% were seen once, and the ten largest hold more than 2.5%. Study-wide points: The likely origin of a cluster of highly shared sequence variants was a sequencing artifact. Presence/absence analyses treated sequencing depth as roughly uniform across donors. Most TCR sequences showed up rarely, but some public TCRs showed up in many donors.

Turning to this clone: Antigen unknown.

The CDR3 is made up of 15 amino acids. Germline V gives CDR1 SGHDT, CDR2 YYEEEE. The V and J ends lost 0 bases and 3 bases respectively, with 9 bases between them. Material: PBMCs. The chain has TRBV5-6 and TRBJ1-4, with TRBD1 as a possible D gene (5 bases). This sequence was found in a woman aged 60-75 years in good health and CMV-seropositive. The CDR3 reads CASSLATGANEKLFF. As DNA, the CDR3 is TGTGCCAGCAGCTTGGCCACGGGGGCTAATGAAAAACTGTTTTTT.